This TCR beta chain is from a study of T cells in Graves' hyperthyroidism and ophthalmopathy (dated by TCRdb to about 2019). In the study overall: Peripheral blood was sampled at the time of initial diagnosis, prior to any treatment. To identify TCR V-J signatures that set the groups apart, the researchers used a discovery cohort of 90 to 100 patients, made up of 40 to 45 with Graves' ophthalmopathy and 55 to 65 with stable Graves' hyperthyroidism. An independent validation cohort of about 19 hyperthyroidism patients and approximately 16 patients who later progressed to ophthalmopathy tested prospective prediction of ophthalmopathy. For training and testing, the 100 or so patients in the discovery cohort were randomly divided in a 7:3 ratio. Thyroid tissue and blood T-cell repertoires from roughly 6 Graves' hyperthyroidism patients were also compared in the study. After sampling, hyperthyroidism patients received methimazole starting at 30 mg daily, and ophthalmopathy patients received high-dose intravenous methylprednisolone. According to the paper, TCR Vbeta CDR3 sequencing was carried out on 135 peripheral blood samples, which came from some 41 ophthalmopathy, approximately 78 hyperthyroidism and about 17 progressor patients. Overall study results and their limits: No statistical method was used to set the sample size in advance, and investigators knew the group allocation. In validation, the model predicted progression to ophthalmopathy a median of 6.5 months before onset, with roughly 70% sensitivity and about 75% specificity. A model built on a 13 V-J signature distinguished ophthalmopathy from stable hyperthyroidism, reaching 85% to 90% sensitivity and approximately 83% specificity in cross-validation and 80%/75% in testing. Blood samples also contained most of the expanded thyroid clonotypes (frequency above 0.001), which suggests that blood repertoires may reflect thyroid immune responses.

A patient counted as having stable Graves' hyperthyroidism if no progression to ophthalmopathy occurred over 18 months of follow-up. Hyperthyroidism patients were newly diagnosed, had a disease duration of under 2 months, and were aged 18 to 65 years. The study excluded patients with uncontrolled infections, other autoimmune diseases, pregnancy or lactation. Diagnoses relied on clinical symptoms, serum thyroxine and TRAb, thyroid ultrasound and orbital computed tomography. Ficoll-Paque density gradient centrifugation was used to isolate PBMCs from 8 to 10 ml of fresh peripheral blood. Total RNA was extracted using Trizol reagent, and RNA quality was assessed on an Agilent 2100 Bioanalyzer. With regard to this clonotype: No antigen is known for it. Per-nucleotide qualities are absent, and no much larger clonotype sits a single base away.

V is pared back by 0 bases and J by 4 bases, with 1 base lying between the germline termini. As encoded in the germline V gene (reference sequence), CDR1 is DFQATT while CDR2 is SNEGSKA. Its CDR3 holds 11 amino acids, cysteine through phenylalanine. Only the CDR3 part of the read is kept: 33 bases, read in frame from the first base. The TCR beta CDR3 regions were amplified from RNA transcripts. The TCR CDR3 was subjected to a first round of RT-PCR using the HTBI primer set and the Qiagen OneStep RT-PCR kit. The libraries were constructed in a second round of multiplex PCR and then size-selected and purified. Libraries were sequenced paired-end with 100 bp reads on an Illumina HiSeq2000. Under the source paper's analysis protocol: Raw data were processed with SOAPnuke, discarding reads with adapters, uncalled bases, mean Phred below 15, or no exact constant-primer or identifier match. COPE v1.2.5 was used to merge high-quality paired reads, and clonotypes were defined as unique nucleotide sequences. MiTCR v1.1 was used to align the clonotypes against IMGT TRBV, TRBD and TRBJ reference segments. Only V-J combinations with frequency above 0.0001, covering 98% to 99.2% of repertoires, were analysed. The TCS score was defined as F50 (clonal expansion) divided by E x V (chaos), with BLOSUM62-based TCRdist calculated between CDR3 peptides within each V-J. Welch's t-statistics and random forest reduced fewer than 600 V-J features to 13, which were used in a naive Bayes classifier (R e1071). The public reads were run again by TCRdb, first through fastp at Q25 and then through MiXCR, and only productive beta chains were kept. Rows matching on CDR3 protein sequence are summarized as one entry with the most common DNA and genes. Here the V and J calls rest on TCRdb's processing, not on the authors' analysis. The sample table contains 300,000 to 400,000 distinct CDR3 sequences; only one count was recorded for 18% of them. In total, the top ten clones hold approximately 49% of the sample.

The clonotype comes from a woman aged 50 to 65 with Graves' hyperthyroidism. Recombination linked TRBV20-1 to TRBJ2-1, with the D segment identity uncertain. The sequenced sample consisted of blood. The encoded CDR3 is CSAREYNEQFF. In nucleotides, the sequence is TGCAGTGCTAGAGAATACAATGAGCAGTTCTTC.